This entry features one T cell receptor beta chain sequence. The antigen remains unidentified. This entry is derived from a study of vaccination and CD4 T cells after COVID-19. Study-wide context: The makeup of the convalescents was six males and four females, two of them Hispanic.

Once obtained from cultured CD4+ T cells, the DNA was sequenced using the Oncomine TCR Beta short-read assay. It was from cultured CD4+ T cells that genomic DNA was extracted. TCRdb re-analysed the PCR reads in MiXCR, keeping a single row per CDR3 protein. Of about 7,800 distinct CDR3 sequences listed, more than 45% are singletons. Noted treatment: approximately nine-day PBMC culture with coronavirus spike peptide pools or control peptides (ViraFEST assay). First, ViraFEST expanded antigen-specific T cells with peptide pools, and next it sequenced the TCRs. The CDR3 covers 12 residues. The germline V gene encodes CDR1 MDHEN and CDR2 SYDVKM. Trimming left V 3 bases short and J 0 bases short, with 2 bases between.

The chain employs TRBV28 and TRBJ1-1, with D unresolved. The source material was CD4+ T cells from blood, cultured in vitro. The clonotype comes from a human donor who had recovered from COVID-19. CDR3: CASSLLNTEAFF. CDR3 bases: TGTGCCAGCAGTTTGTTGAACACTGAAGCTTTCTTT.